A single sample gave rise to the 27 T cell receptor beta chains below, sequenced in a study of memory CD8 T cells in hepatitis C reinfection. Time point specified: peak reinfection, 3 to 8 weeks after reinfection detection. TCR sequencing was done directly ex vivo on sorted cells, without expansion in vitro. TCRdb's copy holds only in-frame clones and misses some; the assay was immunoSEQ multiplex PCR. The repertoire includes fewer than 50,000 clones, roughly 90% of them detected once, and around 1.2% sits in the top ten. Source material: naive CD8+ T cells sorted from blood. The receptors derive from a man aged 18 to 30 with hepatitis C virus infection.

This rearrangement joins TRBV4-1 to TRBJ1-2; 7 bases agree with TRBD1. J was trimmed by 2 bases and V by 0 bases; bases with no gene match: 6. The CDR3 spans 16 residues. Germline-derived CDR1 and CDR2 are MGHRA and YSYEKL. This CDR3 is CASSQDWSQGNYGYTF. The DNA of the CDR3 is TGCGCCAGCAGCCAAGATTGGTCACAGGGGAACTATGGCTACACCTTC.

The chain carries TRBV9 and TRBJ2-3; D remains unclear. The V and J ends lost 2 bases and 1 base respectively, with 5 bases between them. Per germline, CDR1 SGDLS and CDR2 YYNGEE. This CDR3 is 13 amino acids long. The CDR3 spells CASSVSGTDTQYF. Here the CDR3 DNA reads TGTGCCAGCAGCGTCTCCGGCACAGATACGCAGTATTTT.

V is TRBV19 and J is TRBJ2-5; tentative D call: TRBD1 (6 bases). The CDR3 has 15 residues. Trimming pared 1 base from V and 2 bases from J, leaving 11 bases between. The germline V gene has CDR1 LNHDA and CDR2 SQIVND (reference sequence). The DNA of the CDR3 is TGTGCCAGTAGTATAGGAACAGGGATGCAAGAGACCCAGTACTTC. Encoded protein: CASSIGTGMQETQYF.

This chain uses TRBV28 with TRBJ2-1, with D possibly being TRBD1 (5 bases). Germline V gives CDR1 MDHEN, CDR2 SYDVKM. The CDR3 has 15 amino acids. The V gene lost 2 bases and the J gene lost 5 bases, with 13 bases spanning the gap. For the CDR3, the DNA is TGTGCCAGCAGTTTAGGCAGGGCTCAAAACAATGAGCAGTTCTTC. Translating gives CASSLGRAQNNEQFF.

This chain connects TRBV25-1 to TRBJ2-3; 8 bases align to TRBD1. This CDR3 contains 15 residues. Germline V gene data show CDR1 as MGHDK and CDR2 as SYGVNS. Losses at the gene ends were 5 bases for V and 5 bases for J; bases not matched to a gene: 9. The DNA for the CDR3 is TGTGCCAGCAGTCCGTCAGGGGGCTCTCGAGATACGCAGTATTTT. As protein: CASSPSGGSRDTQYF.

V and J are TRBV10-3 and TRBJ2-6, with 8 bases matching TRBD1. The CDR3 spans 19 residues. The V gene end was trimmed by 0 bases and the J gene end by 0 bases; junction bases not matched to a gene: 7. Germline V lookup: CDR1 ENHRY, CDR2 SYGVKD. CDR3 in amino acids: CAISESGQGPFSGANVLTF. CDR3 nucleotide sequence: TGTGCCATCAGTGAGTCCGGACAGGGACCTTTCTCTGGGGCCAACGTCCTGACTTTC.

The chain is built from TRBV7-8 and TRBJ2-1, with a possible D match to TRBD2 (7 bases). In germline, CDR1 is SGHVS, CDR2 FQNEAQ. This CDR3 is 14 amino acids long. V was clipped by 3 bases and J by 7 bases, with 13 bases between them. The DNA of the CDR3 is TGTGCCAGCAGCTTGGTGGGAGGGGGGAATGAGCAGTTCTTC. Translation gives CASSLVGGGNEQFF.

Only one count was recorded for this clone. The chain uses TRBV29-1 and TRBJ2-7, with D possibly matching TRBD1 (5 bases). CDR3 length equals 13 residues. V was pared by 0 bases and J by 5 bases, with 11 bases between. Germline CDR1 is SQVTM and CDR2 is ANQGSEA. CDR3 DNA: TGCAGCGTTGAAGATCGGCAGGGCAACGAGCAGTACTTC. This sequence encodes CSVEDRQGNEQYF.

In nucleotides, the CDR3 is TGTGCCAGCAGCTTAGAGGTCGCGACAGGGAGGGAGACCCAGTACTTC. Its translation is CASSLEVATGRETQYF. The gene calls are TRBV7-9 and TRBJ2-5; the D gene is possibly TRBD1 (7 bases). The CDR3 sequence is 16 residues long. V was pared by 1 base and J by 5 bases, with 17 bases between. Germline V gene lookup returns CDR1 SEHNR and CDR2 FQNEAQ (reference sequence).

The chain uses TRBV4-1 and TRBJ2-7, with D possibly TRBD2 on 6 matching bases. The CDR3 spans 14 residues. The germline V and J ends were trimmed by 5 bases and 6 bases, with 17 bases remaining between them. From germline, CDR1 is MGHRA and CDR2 YSYEKL. The CDR3 spells CASSLSGPEREQYF. CDR3 coding DNA: TGCGCCAGCAGCTTAAGCGGGCCTGAACGCGAGCAGTACTTC.

J is TRBJ2-1 and V is TRBV29-1; tentative D call: TRBD1 (5 bases). CDR1 is SQVTM, CDR2 ANQGSEA, per germline. V was clipped by 2 bases and J by 7 bases, with 15 bases between them. The CDR3 loop spans 14 amino acids. Written as DNA, the CDR3 is TGCAGCGTTGAAAGCAGGGTTGAGACTAATGAGCAGTTCTTC. As protein: CSVESRVETNEQFF.

V is TRBV19 and J is TRBJ2-6; D gene ambiguous. Germline lookup yields CDR1 LNHDA and CDR2 SQIVND (reference sequence). There are 14 residues in the CDR3. V lost 7 bases to trimming and J lost 0 bases, with 7 bases between them. CDR3 in DNA: TGTGCCAGTAACCTATACTCTGGGGCCAACGTCCTGACTTTC. The encoded protein is CASNLYSGANVLTF.

The V call is TRBV7-8, the J call TRBJ2-4, with D perhaps matching TRBD1 (6 bases). The CDR3 extends over 18 amino acids. CDR1 and CDR2 from the germline V gene are SGHVS and FQNEAQ. Trimming left V 1 base short and J 6 bases short, with 22 bases between. CDR3: CASSLDRGSPGARNIQYF. DNA of the CDR3: TGTGCCAGCAGCTTAGATCGCGGTTCCCCAGGGGCTAGAAACATTCAGTACTTC.

The chain carries TRBV5-1 and TRBJ1-1, with D tentatively TRBD1 (6 bases). In germline, CDR1 is SGHRS, CDR2 YFSETQ. CDR3 length equals 14 residues. The V end lost 2 bases, the J end lost 6 bases, and 14 bases lay between the germline ends. The CDR3 region is CASSFAYGQSEAFF. The DNA for the CDR3 is TGCGCCAGCAGCTTCGCCTATGGACAGTCTGAAGCTTTCTTT.

V gene TRBV4-1 combines with J gene TRBJ2-2; D is perhaps TRBD1 (5 bases). The CDR3 consists of 17 residues. Trimming removed 3 bases at V and 0 bases at J, with 14 bases between. Germline lookup yields CDR1 MGHRA and CDR2 YSYEKL. The CDR3 loop reads CASSHKTGTSNTGELFF. The CDR3 coding sequence is TGCGCCAGCAGCCACAAAACAGGAACCTCGAACACCGGGGAGCTGTTTTTT.

This chain uses TRBV7-9 with TRBJ2-2, with 10 positions matching TRBD2. The CDR3 spans 15 residues. The trim removed 2 bases at V and 6 bases at J, leaving 3 bases unmatched. Germline loops: CDR1 SEHNR, CDR2 FQNEAQ (reference sequence). For the CDR3, the DNA is TGTGCCAGCAGCTTACCTAGCGGGAGTTCCGGGGAGCTGTTTTTT. Its protein product is CASSLPSGSSGELFF.

In DNA, the CDR3 is TGTGCCAGTACCCGGGACAGGGGCTACGAGCAGTACTTC. Translated, it gives CASTRDRGYEQYF. The genes are TRBV19 and TRBJ2-7, with 10 positions matching TRBD1. The CDR3 has 13 residues. The germline CDR1 and CDR2 sequences are LNHDA and SQIVND (reference sequence). V lost 7 bases to trimming and J lost 3 bases; unmatched junction nucleotides: 3.

This clone was detected a few times. The chain carries TRBV30 and TRBJ1-2; D perhaps matches TRBD1 (6 bases). The CDR3 runs 14 residues. V lost 1 base and J 8 bases, leaving 17 bases between the germline ends. Germline assignment: CDR1 GTSNPN and CDR2 SVGIG (reference sequence). The CDR3 bases are TGTGCCTGGAGTGAGGGGGACCACTCTGACGGCTACACCTTC. Translating gives CAWSEGDHSDGYTF.

This clone was counted only a few times. V is TRBV6-5 and J is TRBJ1-1, with D possibly TRBD1 on 5 matching bases. V was clipped by 4 bases and J by 5 bases, with 17 bases between them. The CDR3 covers 15 residues. The germline CDR1 and CDR2 sequences are MNHEY and SVGAGI. CDR3: CASSLTRGSSTEAFF. The CDR3, as DNA: TGTGCCAGCAGTTTGACAAGGGGTTCGAGTACTGAAGCTTTCTTT.

The chain has TRBV7-9 and TRBJ2-7, with D maybe TRBD2 (5 bases). V lost 5 bases and J lost 6, with 17 bases in between. Germline V gene data show CDR1 as SEHNR and CDR2 as FQNEAQ (reference sequence). The CDR3 loop spans 14 amino acids. The CDR3 region is CASSPSSRGLEQYF. Written as DNA, the CDR3 is TGTGCCAGCAGCCCCTCCTCTCGAGGGCTCGAGCAGTACTTC.

This clone has only one observation. This chain's CDR3 is CASSLVDRGPGYTF. The CDR3 coding sequence is TGTGCCAGCAGTTTAGTGGACAGGGGGCCTGGCTACACCTTC. The rearrangement uses TRBV28 and TRBJ1-2, with TRBD1 identical over 11 bases. CDR3 length: 14 residues. With V trimmed by 2 bases and J by 7 bases, 3 bases remained unmatched. Germline CDR1 and CDR2: MDHEN and SYDVKM.

The rearrangement joins TRBV27 to TRBJ2-7, with D perhaps TRBD2 (5 bases). The CDR3 consists of 13 residues. From germline, CDR1 is MNHEY and CDR2 SMNVEV (reference sequence). Trimming stripped 4 bases from V and 0 bases from J, with 7 bases between. The CDR3 sequence is CASSSGSSYEQYF. For the CDR3, the DNA is TGTGCCAGCAGTTCGGGGAGCTCCTACGAGCAGTACTTC.

Here the CDR3 reads CASSYTASSYEQYF. The CDR3 DNA is TGTGCCAGCAGCTATACCGCTAGCTCCTACGAGCAGTACTTC. J is TRBJ2-7 and V is TRBV7-9; D gene unclear. V was cut by 4 bases and J by 0 bases, with 10 bases left in between. This CDR3 is 14 amino acids long. Germline values: CDR1 SEHNR, CDR2 FQNEAQ (reference sequence).

This chain uses TRBV19 with TRBJ2-2; 8 nucleotides match TRBD1. Germline CDR1 is LNHDA and CDR2 is SQIVND (reference sequence). Trimming took 2 bases from V and 3 from J; bases not matched to a gene: 2. This CDR3 contains 15 residues. The CDR3 sequence: CASSIQGAYTGELFF. In DNA, the CDR3 is TGTGCCAGTAGTATACAGGGGGCCTACACCGGGGAGCTGTTTTTT.

This clone showed up just once. V gene TRBV28 combines with J gene TRBJ2-5, with TRBD1 matching over 9 bases. The DNA end favors TRBJ2-7, so the J call may be wrong. CDR1 is MDHEN and CDR2 is SYDVKM in the germline V gene. The CDR3 contains 16 residues. The CDR3 coding sequence is TGTGCCAGCAGTTTACTCCAGACAGGGGGATCTAACGAGCAGTACTTC. Amino acid sequence: CASSLLQTGGSNEQYF.

The chain couples TRBV10-1 to TRBJ1-6; D gene unclear. The CDR3 is 15 amino acids. V was trimmed by 0 bases and J by 7 bases, leaving 10 bases between them. Germline V gene lookup returns CDR1 WNHNN and CDR2 SYGVQD (reference sequence). The CDR3 reads CASSESDSGNSPLHF. In DNA, the CDR3 is TGCGCCAGCAGTGAGTCTGATAGCGGGAATTCACCCCTCCACTTT.

The J gene is TRBJ2-1, the V gene TRBV6-5; TRBD2 matches at 10 bases. Germline assignment: CDR1 MNHEY and CDR2 SVGAGI. The CDR3 has 15 amino acids. The V and J ends lost 4 bases and 6 bases, in that order; junction bases with no gene match: 6. CDR3 in DNA: TGTGCCAGCAGTTTCTCTAGCGGGGGCTTCAATGAGCAGTTCTTC. It codes for CASSFSSGGFNEQFF.